A selection of T cell receptor beta chains follows, all from one sample in a study of naive and memory T cell subsets. TCRdb passed the UMI-ligation and nested PCR reads through MiXCR, listing each CDR3 protein once. The table includes tens of thousands of distinct CDR3 sequences, approximately 14% detected once. The source material was central memory CD4+ T cells from blood. The source is a human donor in good health. CDR3s include the opening cysteine and the closing phenylalanine or tryptophan. D genes are given only for firm matches. Some rows have no size entry. The others give once, few or many, or a class for an expanded clone.

d_call | j_call | clone_size | v_call | cdr3_aa | cdr3_nt
TRBD1 | TRBJ1-2 | few | TRBV27 | CASSPQTGSGYTF | TGTGCCAGCAGTCCGCAGACAGGGTCTGGCTACACCTTC
- | TRBJ1-2 | many | TRBV30 | CARNEGARGYTF | TGTGCCCGAAACGAAGGGGCGCGAGGCTACACCTTC
TRBD1 | TRBJ2-3 | many | TRBV6-4 | CASSEGQGATDTQYF | TGTGCCAGCAGTGAGGGACAGGGGGCCACAGATACGCAGTATTTT
- | TRBJ2-5 | many | TRBV20-1 | CSARPRQLQETQYF | TGCAGTGCTAGACCCCGACAACTCCAAGAGACCCAGTACTTC
- | TRBJ2-1 | - | TRBV20-1 | CSARRRAAYNEQFF | TGCAGTGCTAGAAGGCGGGCCGCCTACAATGAGCAGTTCTTC
TRBD2 | TRBJ2-3 | many | TRBV14 | CASSPGLAAITDTQYF | TGTGCCAGCAGCCCGGGACTAGCGGCAATCACAGATACGCAGTATTTT
- | TRBJ1-6 | - | TRBV30 | CAWTGGSYNSPLHF | TGTGCCTGGACGGGGGGCAGTTATAATTCACCCCTCCACTTT
- | TRBJ2-1 | many | TRBV3-1 | CASSNQGNKQFF | TGTGCCAGCAGCAACCAGGGAAACAAGCAGTTCTTC
TRBD1 | TRBJ1-5 | many | TRBV6-6 | CASRDRGQSQPQHF | TGTGCCAGCCGGGACAGGGGACAGTCTCAGCCCCAGCATTTT
- | TRBJ1-2 | - | TRBV6-1 | CASTSTGKANYGYTF | TGTGCCAGCACATCAACAGGGAAAGCTAACTATGGCTACACCTTC
TRBD2 | TRBJ2-3 | many | TRBV6-1 | CASRLRTSGSSTDTQYF | TGTGCCAGCAGACTCCGGACTAGCGGGAGCTCCACAGATACGCAGTATTTT
TRBD2 | TRBJ2-3 | - | TRBV10-3 | CAIKTSGTADTQYF | TGTGCCATCAAGACTAGCGGGACGGCAGATACGCAGTATTTT
TRBD2 | TRBJ2-1 | many | TRBV13 | CASSYRGLAGGPRFGGNEQFF | TGTGCCAGCAGCTACCGAGGACTAGCGGGAGGGCCTCGGTTTGGAGGAAATGAGCAGTTCTTC
TRBD2 | TRBJ2-4 | - | TRBV5-1 | CASSFTGGENIQYF | TGCGCCAGCAGCTTCACCGGGGGGGAAAACATTCAGTACTTC
TRBD1 | TRBJ1-1 | few | TRBV2 | CASRNAGTAEAFF | TGTGCCAGCAGGAATGCCGGGACAGCGGAAGCTTTCTTT
- | TRBJ1-5 | - | TRBV6-6 | CASRPGTPGSFGSNQPQHF | TGTGCCAGCAGACCCGGGACCCCCGGGTCATTTGGTAGCAATCAGCCCCAGCATTTT
- | TRBJ2-2 | few | TRBV5-4 | CASSLRGHSNTGELFF | TGTGCCAGCAGCTTGCGGGGACACTCGAACACCGGGGAGCTGTTTTTT
- | TRBJ2-7 | few | TRBV14 | CASSHEVRDGAYEQYF | TGTGCCAGCAGCCATGAGGTCCGGGACGGGGCCTACGAGCAGTACTTC
- | TRBJ1-5 | - | TRBV19 | CASSTIVGQPQHF | TGTGCCAGTAGTACAATAGTGGGTCAGCCCCAGCATTTT
- | TRBJ1-2 | - | TRBV6-5 | CASSYTRWGANYGYTF | TGTGCCAGCAGTTACACCCGGTGGGGAGCTAACTATGGCTACACCTTC
- | TRBJ1-1 | - | TRBV5-1 | CASSFLGDTEAFF | TGCGCCAGCAGCTTTCTTGGGGACACTGAAGCTTTCTTT
- | TRBJ2-4 | many | TRBV29-1 | CSVPGPLAKNIQYF | TGCAGCGTTCCAGGACCTCTAGCCAAAAACATTCAGTACTTC
TRBD2 | TRBJ2-7 | - | TRBV2 | CASIVAGVGEQYF | TGTGCCAGCATTGTAGCGGGAGTCGGCGAGCAGTACTTC
TRBD2 | TRBJ2-5 | - | TRBV27 | CASSLFGTSGQETQYF | TGTGCCAGCAGTTTGTTCGGGACTAGCGGACAAGAGACCCAGTACTTC
- | TRBJ1-5 | - | TRBV3-1 | CASSQDRNTRNQPQHF | TGTGCCAGCAGCCAAGATCGAAACACTCGCAATCAGCCCCAGCATTTT
- | TRBJ1-1 | - | TRBV7-9 | CASSLKHTEAFF | TGTGCCAGCAGCTTAAAGCACACTGAAGCTTTCTTT
- | TRBJ2-1 | many | TRBV28 | CASSSGRRYNEQFF | TGTGCCAGCAGTTCTGGACGACGTTACAATGAGCAGTTCTTC
TRBD2 | TRBJ2-1 | - | TRBV6-2/TRBV6-3 | CASSPYSSGRASNEQFF | TGTGCCAGCAGCCCGTATTCTAGCGGGAGGGCCAGCAATGAGCAGTTCTTC
TRBD1 | TRBJ1-4 | - | TRBV3-1 | CASSQDGQGGNEKLFF | TGTGCCAGCAGCCAAGATGGTCAGGGGGGCAATGAAAAACTGTTTTTT
- | TRBJ2-5 | - | TRBV6-6 | CASSYRQSQETQYF | TGTGCCAGCAGTTACCGCCAGAGCCAAGAGACCCAGTACTTC
TRBD1 | TRBJ2-3 | - | TRBV30 | CACPRDRGTDTQYF | TGTGCCTGCCCCCGGGACAGGGGCACAGATACGCAGTATTTT
- | TRBJ1-5 | few | TRBV28 | CASSLTQGGHQPQHF | TGTGCCAGCAGCCTGACCCAGGGAGGTCATCAGCCCCAGCATTTT
- | TRBJ2-3 | - | TRBV11-3 | CASSLDPGRLDTQYF | TGTGCCAGCAGCTTAGACCCAGGCAGATTGGATACGCAGTATTTT
- | TRBJ2-5 | few | TRBV5-4 | CASSLSGNQETQYF | TGTGCCAGCAGCTTGAGTGGAAACCAAGAGACCCAGTACTTC
- | TRBJ2-3 | few | TRBV5-6 | CASSSLGPDRTDTQYF | TGTGCCAGCAGCTCCCTTGGACCAGACCGCACAGATACGCAGTATTTT
- | TRBJ2-7 | - | TRBV28 | CASSVSYEQYF | TGTGCCAGCAGTGTCTCCTACGAGCAGTACTTC
TRBD2 | TRBJ2-1 | many | TRBV20-1 | CSAPLLAGVKNEQFF | TGCAGTGCGCCTTTACTAGCGGGAGTTAAGAATGAGCAGTTCTTC
TRBD2 | TRBJ2-7 | - | TRBV11-2 | CASGYPWGGYEQYF | TGTGCCAGCGGCTACCCGTGGGGGGGCTACGAGCAGTACTTC
TRBD1 | TRBJ2-4 | many | TRBV30 | CAWTRTGQRSIQYF | TGTGCCTGGACAAGGACAGGCCAGAGGTCCATTCAGTACTTC